Listed here is a single T cell receptor (beta chain). The patients all showed relapse after autologous stem cell transplantation, while their brentuximab vedotin exposure varied. The repertoire was sequenced with immunoSEQ multiplex PCR; TCRdb's copy has only in-frame clones and lacks some. Among approximately 41,000 clones, approximately 90% were seen once, and the ten largest hold approximately 6%. This CDR3 is 14 amino acids long. Trimming took off 7 bases at V and 8 bases at J, with 21 bases between the two ends. Looked up from germline, CDR1 is SGHRS and CDR2 is YFSETQ. This record belongs to a study of PD-1 blockade in classical Hodgkin lymphoma.

V is TRBV5-1 and J is TRBJ1-2, with D possibly matching TRBD1 (6 bases). The sequence was obtained from a human donor with classical Hodgkin lymphoma. Sequenced here: peripheral blood mononuclear cells (PBMCs), sampled before the second cycle of nivolumab. The CDR3 sequence is CASSGDPGAFGYTF. CDR3 in DNA: TGCGCCAGCTCCGGTGACCCAGGGGCGTTCGGCTACACCTTC.